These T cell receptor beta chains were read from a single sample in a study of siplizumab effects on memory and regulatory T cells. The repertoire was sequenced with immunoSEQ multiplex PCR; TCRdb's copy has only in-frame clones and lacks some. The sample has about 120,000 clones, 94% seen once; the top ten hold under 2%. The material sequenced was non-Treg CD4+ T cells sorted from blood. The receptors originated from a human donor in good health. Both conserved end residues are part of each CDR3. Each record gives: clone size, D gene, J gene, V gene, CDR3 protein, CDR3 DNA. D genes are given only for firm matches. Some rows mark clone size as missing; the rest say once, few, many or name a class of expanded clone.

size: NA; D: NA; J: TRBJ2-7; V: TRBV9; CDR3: CASSERDRSYEQYF; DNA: TGTGCCAGCAGCGAGAGAGACAGGTCCTACGAGCAGTACTTC
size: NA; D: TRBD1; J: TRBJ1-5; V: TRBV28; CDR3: CASSLGQGGQPQHF; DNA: TGTGCCAGCAGTTTAGGACAGGGAGGCCAGCCCCAGCATTTT
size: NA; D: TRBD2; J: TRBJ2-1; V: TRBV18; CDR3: CASSPPSGGPLSYNEQFF; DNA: TGTGCCAGCTCACCCCCTAGCGGGGGGCCTCTATCCTACAATGAGCAGTTCTTC
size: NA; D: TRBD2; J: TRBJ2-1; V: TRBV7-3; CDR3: CASSPTSGRWDEQFF; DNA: TGTGCCAGCAGCCCCACTAGCGGGAGGTGGGATGAGCAGTTCTTC
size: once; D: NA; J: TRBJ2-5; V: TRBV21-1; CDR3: CASSNAILQGPETQYF; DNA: TGTGCCAGCAGCAATGCTATATTACAGGGCCCAGAGACCCAGTACTTC
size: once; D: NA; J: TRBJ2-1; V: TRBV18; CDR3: CASSPSVARAPYNEQFF; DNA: TGTGCCAGCTCACCCTCGGTGGCTAGAGCCCCCTACAATGAGCAGTTCTTC
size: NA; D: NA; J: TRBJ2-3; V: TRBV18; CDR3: CASSSQTSTDTQYF; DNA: TGTGCCAGCTCATCCCAGACTTCCACAGATACGCAGTATTTT
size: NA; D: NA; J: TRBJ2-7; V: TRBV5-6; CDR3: CASSLVQEAYYEQYF; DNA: TGTGCCAGCAGCTTGGTACAGGAAGCCTACTACGAGCAGTACTTC
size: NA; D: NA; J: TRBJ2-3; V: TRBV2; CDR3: CASSDPRTDTQYF; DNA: TGTGCCAGCAGCGACCCGCGCACAGATACGCAGTATTTT
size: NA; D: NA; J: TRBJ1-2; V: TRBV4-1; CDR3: CASSPRGEDYGYTF; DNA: TGCGCCAGCAGCCCGAGGGGGGAAGACTATGGCTACACCTTC
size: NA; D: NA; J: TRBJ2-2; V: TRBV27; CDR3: CASSPYHNTGELFF; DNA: TGTGCCAGTTCCCCCTACCACAACACCGGGGAGCTGTTTTTT
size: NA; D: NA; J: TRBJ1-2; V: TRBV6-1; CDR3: CASSQQQGPYGYTF; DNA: TGTGCCAGCAGCCAACAACAGGGCCCCTATGGCTACACCTTC
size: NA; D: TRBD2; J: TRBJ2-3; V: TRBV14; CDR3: CASSLIAGVWSTDTQYF; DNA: TGTGCCAGCAGCTTGATAGCGGGAGTCTGGAGCACAGATACGCAGTATTTT
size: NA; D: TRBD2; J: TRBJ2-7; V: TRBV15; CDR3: CATSREGLTYEQYF; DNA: TGTGCCACCAGCAGAGAGGGACTAACCTACGAGCAGTACTTC
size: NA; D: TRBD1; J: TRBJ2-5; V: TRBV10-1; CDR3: CASSESRTGGKETQYF; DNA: TGCGCCAGCAGTGAGTCGAGGACAGGGGGAAAAGAGACCCAGTACTTC
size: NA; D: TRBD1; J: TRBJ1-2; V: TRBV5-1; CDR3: CASSPGGGYGYTF; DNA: TGCGCCAGCAGCCCAGGGGGCGGCTATGGCTACACCTTC
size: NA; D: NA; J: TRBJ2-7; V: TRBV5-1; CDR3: CASSLELEQYF; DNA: TGCGCCAGCAGCTTGGAACTCGAGCAGTACTTC
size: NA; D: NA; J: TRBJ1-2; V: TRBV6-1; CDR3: CASSEQGNYGYTF; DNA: TGTGCCAGCAGTGAACAGGGGAACTATGGCTACACCTTC
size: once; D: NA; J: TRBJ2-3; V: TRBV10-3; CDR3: CAISEAGSDTQYF; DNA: TGTGCCATCAGTGAAGCCGGTTCGGATACGCAGTATTTT
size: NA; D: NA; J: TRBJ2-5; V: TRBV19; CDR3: CASSIMVRGGQETQYF; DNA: TGTGCCAGTAGTATAATGGTGCGGGGCGGACAAGAGACCCAGTACTTC
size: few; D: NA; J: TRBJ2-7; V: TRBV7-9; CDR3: CASSPYLAEQYF; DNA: TGTGCCAGCAGCCCCTACCTAGCGGAGCAGTACTTC
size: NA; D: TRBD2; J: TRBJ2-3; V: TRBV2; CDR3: CATQAGGPTDTQYF; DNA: TGTGCCACTCAAGCGGGGGGCCCCACAGATACGCAGTATTTT
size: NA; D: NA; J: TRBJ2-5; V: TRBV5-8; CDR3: CASSLFAGLYQETQYF; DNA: TGTGCCAGCAGCTTGTTTGCGGGATTGTACCAAGAGACCCAGTACTTC
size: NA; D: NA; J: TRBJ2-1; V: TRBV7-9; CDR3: CASSGRAGRTAHEQFF; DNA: TGTGCCAGCAGCGGACGTGCGGGCCGAACGGCCCATGAGCAGTTCTTC
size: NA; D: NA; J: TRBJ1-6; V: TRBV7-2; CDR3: CASSLMSSYNSPLHF; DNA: TGTGCCAGCAGCTTAATGAGCTCCTATAATTCACCCCTCCACTTT
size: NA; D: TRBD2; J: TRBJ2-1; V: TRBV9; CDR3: CASSAGLAGVEQFF; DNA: TGTGCCAGCAGCGCAGGACTAGCGGGAGTTGAGCAGTTCTTC
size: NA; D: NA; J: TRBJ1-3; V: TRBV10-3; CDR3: CAIKEGGSGSGNTIYF; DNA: TGTGCCATCAAAGAAGGAGGGTCAGGGTCTGGAAACACCATATATTTT
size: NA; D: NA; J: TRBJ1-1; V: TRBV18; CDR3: CASSPSKPSWTEAFF; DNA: TGTGCCAGCTCACCCTCAAAGCCCTCATGGACTGAAGCTTTCTTT
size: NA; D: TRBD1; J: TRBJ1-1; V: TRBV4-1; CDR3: CASSQAPGTGITEAFF; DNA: TGCGCCAGCAGCCAAGCCCCCGGGACAGGTATAACTGAAGCTTTCTTT
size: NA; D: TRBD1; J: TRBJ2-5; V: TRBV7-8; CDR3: CASSSLGQEEETQYF; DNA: TGTGCCAGCAGCTCTCTGGGACAGGAAGAAGAGACCCAGTACTTC
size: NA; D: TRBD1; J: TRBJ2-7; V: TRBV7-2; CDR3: CASSLMGQRSAYEQYF; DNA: TGTGCCAGCAGCTTAATGGGACAGCGGAGCGCCTACGAGCAGTACTTC
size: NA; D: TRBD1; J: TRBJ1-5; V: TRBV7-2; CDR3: CASSSPDRGTNQPQHF; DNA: TGTGCCAGCAGCTCCCCGGACAGGGGAACCAATCAGCCCCAGCATTTT
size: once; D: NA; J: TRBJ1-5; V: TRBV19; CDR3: CASSLRGRGAQHF; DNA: TGTGCCAGTAGCCTCCGGGGCCGAGGAGCCCAGCATTTT